A selection of T cell receptor beta chains follows, all from one sample in a study of blood T cell repertoires in COVID-19. The method was immunoSEQ multiplex PCR; TCRdb's version includes in-frame clones alone and lacks a portion of them. This sample carries about 9,000 clones, roughly 80% of them seen once, and the ten largest clones take roughly a tenth. Material for sequencing was peripheral blood. The receptors come from a human donor in a cohort sampled during active COVID-19. Each CDR3 is given without its conserved first and last residue. The listing skips clone size in some rows; elsewhere it reads once, few, many or a size class.

cdr3_length	j_call	clone_size	v_call	cdr3_aa
14	TRBJ1-2	.	TRBV6-6	ASSPREGGESYGYT
16	TRBJ2-2	.	TRBV7-8	ASSLAPAGGPGTGELF
15	TRBJ2-5	.	TRBV21-1	ASSKRPWTAPQETQY
15	TRBJ2-2	few	TRBV6-6	ASSGSSGPDPTGELF
12	TRBJ1-5	once	TRBV10-1	ASRDTGFNQPQH
14	TRBJ2-7	.	TRBV9	ASSGPGGRGGSEQY
12	TRBJ1-2	once	TRBV5-8	ASSLDPGNYGYT
12	TRBJ2-4	.	TRBV6-2/TRBV6-3	ASSYGGGKNIQY
13	TRBJ2-1	once	TRBV4-3	ASTAGGGVRNEQF
11	TRBJ1-2	.	TRBV6-6	ASSDQNNYGYT
12	TRBJ2-1	.	TRBV6-1	ASSEGLASNEQF
13	TRBJ1-3	.	TRBV10-3	AISDGGSSGNTIY
10	TRBJ2-7	.	TRBV6-2/TRBV6-3	ASSSGWVEQY
15	TRBJ1-5	.	TRBV5-6	ASSLWGQTYSNQPQH
11	TRBJ2-7	.	TRBV5-4	ASSRDRGREQY
12	TRBJ1-4	.	TRBV28	ASSLFQGNEKLF
12	TRBJ2-3	.	TRBV7-9	ASSGQGSTDTQY
11	TRBJ2-3	once	TRBV29-1	SVVAGVVDTQY
15	TRBJ2-3	.	TRBV7-9	ASSPGDLPTSTDTQY
12	TRBJ1-6	.	TRBV5-4	ASSWTGQGSPLH
12	TRBJ2-2	.	TRBV6-4	ASSDSENTGELF
12	TRBJ1-6	.	TRBV18	ASSPKAEVSPLH
13	TRBJ1-5	.	TRBV19	AGPGGAYSNQPQH
19	TRBJ2-3	.	TRBV21-1	ASSPTPPGSQCESSTDTQY
14	TRBJ2-7	few	TRBV7-9	ASSSSSSRPSYEQY
12	TRBJ2-2	few	TRBV19	ATRPAVNTGELF
14	TRBJ1-1	.	TRBV4-3	ASSQDRRGASTEAF
12	TRBJ1-2	.	TRBV5-1	ASSLDPSGGGYT
12	TRBJ2-5	.	TRBV4-1	ASSQDSEVKTQY
14	TRBJ2-1	.	TRBV7-6	ASSSLRDRGYAEQF
11	TRBJ1-5	.	TRBV2	ASTGGGNQPQH
12	TRBJ2-3	.	TRBV11-2	ASSPDRGADTQY
12	TRBJ2-7	.	TRBV5-1	ASSRGQVEHEQY
11	TRBJ2-2	once	TRBV4-3	ASSQGSTGELF
17	TRBJ1-5	.	TRBV18	ASSPFGQTNPYSNQPQH
11	TRBJ2-7	.	TRBV10-3	AIGGLRSYEQY
13	TRBJ2-4	.	TRBV6-5	ASSYSTGKGRIQY
10	TRBJ1-1	.	TRBV11-3	ASSFMNTEAF
10	TRBJ2-1	.	TRBV10-3	AIFGGYNEQF
11	TRBJ2-7	.	TRBV7-9	ASSSSQGGEQY
12	TRBJ2-1	.	TRBV19	ASSRRGTYNEQF
11	TRBJ1-1	.	TRBV6-5	ASSYGGDTEAF
9	TRBJ1-1	.	TRBV11-3	ASSRQDEAF
12	TRBJ2-1	once	TRBV12-5	ASGRVTAPRAKF
9	TRBJ2-1	.	TRBV29-1	SVEHQNKQF
13	TRBJ1-3	.	TRBV19	ASSIPRGPGNTIY
11	TRBJ1-2	.	TRBV9	ASSVEPSYGYT
11	TRBJ2-7	.	TRBV12-3/TRBV12-4	ASSPRIPYEQY
13	TRBJ1-5	.	TRBV5-1	ASSLGEGGNQPQH
15	TRBJ2-2	once	TRBV10-3	AISEPTSGGADGELF
14	TRBJ2-7	few	TRBV9	ASSPNPATGIDEQY
11	TRBJ2-7	.	TRBV27	ASSLSRGSEQY
12	TRBJ1-4	.	TRBV30	AWGKRGLGEKLF
13	TRBJ2-4	.	TRBV5-1	ASSQTGALAGIQY
11	TRBJ1-5	.	TRBV15	ATSRDGGQPQH
14	TRBJ2-4	.	TRBV27	ASGSLRSLAKNIQY